This T cell receptor (beta chain) was sequenced in a study of T cell repertoires in cytomegalovirus infection. For the study at large: CMV epitopes, recently identified HLA-C-restricted and well-studied HLA-B-restricted, were used. Both CMV infection and a matching HLA type were indicated by public TCR beta signatures.

V was trimmed by 1 base and J by 5 bases, leaving 6 bases between them. Per the germline V gene, CDR1 is SQVTM and CDR2 is ANQGSEA. The CDR3 spans 12 residues. Using its own MiXCR run on the reads, TCRdb lists one record per CDR3 protein. In the table there are 450,000 to 600,000 distinct CDR3 sequences, 30% to 35% of which are singletons. Concerning this clonotype: Its specificity is not known.

Study-wide findings and caveats: Dominant in the ex vivo response were TCR beta clonotypes restricted by HLA-C and specific for CMV. Cumulative frequency of public TCR beta families picked out carriers of CMV plus the relevant HLA.

The rearrangement joins TRBV29-1 to TRBJ2-1; possible D gene TRBD2, 5 bases. The material was cultured PBMCs, obtained from culture after CMV antigen stimulation. The TCR originated in a human donor in good health (CMV status not recorded). Some clones in this sample may be carry-over from other donors' samples. The DNA for the CDR3 is TGCAGCGTTGAAGTAGCGAACAATGAGCAGTTCTTC. Amino acids: CSVEVANNEQFF.